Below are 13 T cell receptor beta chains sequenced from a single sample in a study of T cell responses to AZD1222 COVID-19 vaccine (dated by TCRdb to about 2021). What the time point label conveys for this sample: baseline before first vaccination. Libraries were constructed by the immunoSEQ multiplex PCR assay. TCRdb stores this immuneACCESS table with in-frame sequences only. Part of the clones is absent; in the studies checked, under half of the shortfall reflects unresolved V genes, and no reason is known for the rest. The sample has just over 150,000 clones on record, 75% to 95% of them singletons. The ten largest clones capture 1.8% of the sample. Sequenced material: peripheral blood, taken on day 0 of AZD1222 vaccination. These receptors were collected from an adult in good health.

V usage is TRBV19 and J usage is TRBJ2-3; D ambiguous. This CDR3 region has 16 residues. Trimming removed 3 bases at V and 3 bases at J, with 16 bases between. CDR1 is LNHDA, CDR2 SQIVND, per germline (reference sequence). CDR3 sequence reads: CASSMHSTGWTDTQYF. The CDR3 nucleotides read TGTGCCAGTAGTATGCATTCGACGGGTTGGACAGATACGCAGTATTTT.

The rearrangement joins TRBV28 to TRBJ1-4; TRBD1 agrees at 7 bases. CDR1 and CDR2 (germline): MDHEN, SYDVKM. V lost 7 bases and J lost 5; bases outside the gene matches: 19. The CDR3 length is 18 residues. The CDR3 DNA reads TGTGCCAGCAATAGTTTGCTAAAGGCCGGGACAGAAAATGAAAAACTGTTTTTT. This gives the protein CASNSLLKAGTENEKLFF.

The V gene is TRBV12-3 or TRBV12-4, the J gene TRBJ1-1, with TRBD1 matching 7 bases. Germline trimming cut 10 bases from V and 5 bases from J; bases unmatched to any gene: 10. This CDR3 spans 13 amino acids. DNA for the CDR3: TGTGCCAACCTGAGACAGGGTGGAACTGAAGCTTTCTTT. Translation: CANLRQGGTEAFF.

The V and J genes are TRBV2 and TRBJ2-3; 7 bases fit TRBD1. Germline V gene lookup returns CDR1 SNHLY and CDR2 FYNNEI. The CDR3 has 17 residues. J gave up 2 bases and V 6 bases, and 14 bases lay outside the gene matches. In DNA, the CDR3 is TGTGCCAGCAGATCTCTCCCCGGGACAGACAACACAGATACGCAGTATTTT. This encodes CASRSLPGTDNTDTQYF. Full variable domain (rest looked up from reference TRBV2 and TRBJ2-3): EPEVTQTPSHQVTQMGQEVILRCVPISNHLYFYWYRQILGQKVEFLVSFYNNEISEKSEIFDDQFSVERPDGSNFTLKIRSTKLEDSAMYFCASRSLPGTDNTDTQYFGPGTRLTVL.

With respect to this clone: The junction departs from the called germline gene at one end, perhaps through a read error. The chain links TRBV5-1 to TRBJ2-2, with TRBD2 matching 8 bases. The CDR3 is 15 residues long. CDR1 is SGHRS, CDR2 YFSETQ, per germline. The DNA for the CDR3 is TGCGCCACCAGCTTGGTGCCTAGCGGGTCCGGGGAGCTGTTTTTT. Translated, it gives CATSLVPSGSGELFF. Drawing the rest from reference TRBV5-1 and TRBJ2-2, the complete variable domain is KAGVTQTPRYLIKTRGQQVTLSCSPISGHRSVSWYQQTPGQGLQFLFEYFSETQRNKGNFPGRFSGRQFSNSRSEMNVSTLELGDSALYLCATSLVPSGSGELFFGEGSRLTVL.

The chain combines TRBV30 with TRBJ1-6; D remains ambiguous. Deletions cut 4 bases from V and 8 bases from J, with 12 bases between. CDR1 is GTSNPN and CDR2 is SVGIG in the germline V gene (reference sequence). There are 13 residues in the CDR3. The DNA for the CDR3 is TGTGCCTGGACCCCCGGCCTCCATTCACCCCTCCACTTT. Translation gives CAWTPGLHSPLHF. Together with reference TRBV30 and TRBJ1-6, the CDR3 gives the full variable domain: SQTIHQWPATLVQPVGSPLSLECTVEGTSNPNLYWYRQAAGRGLQLLFYSVGIGQISSEVPQNLSASRPQDRQFILSSKKLLLSDSGFYLCAWTPGLHSPLHFGNGTRLTVT.

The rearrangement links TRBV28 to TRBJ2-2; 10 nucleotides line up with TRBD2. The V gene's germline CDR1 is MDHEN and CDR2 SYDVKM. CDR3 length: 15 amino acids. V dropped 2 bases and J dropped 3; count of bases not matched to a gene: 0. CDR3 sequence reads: CASSLGTSDTGELFF. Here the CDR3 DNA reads TGTGCCAGCAGTTTAGGGACTAGCGACACCGGGGAGCTGTTTTTT.

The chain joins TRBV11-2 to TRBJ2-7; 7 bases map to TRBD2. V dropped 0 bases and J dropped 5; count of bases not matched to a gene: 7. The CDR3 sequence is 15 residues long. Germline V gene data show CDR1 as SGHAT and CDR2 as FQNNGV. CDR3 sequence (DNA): TGTGCCAGCAGCTTAGATCTTGCGGGAGTTAACGAGCAGTACTTC. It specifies CASSLDLAGVNEQYF.

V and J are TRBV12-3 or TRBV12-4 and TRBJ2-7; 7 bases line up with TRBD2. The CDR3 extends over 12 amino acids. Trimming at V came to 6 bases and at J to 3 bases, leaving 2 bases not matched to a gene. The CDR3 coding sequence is TGTGCCAGCAGCGAGCGGGGCTACGAGCAGTACTTC. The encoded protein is CASSERGYEQYF.

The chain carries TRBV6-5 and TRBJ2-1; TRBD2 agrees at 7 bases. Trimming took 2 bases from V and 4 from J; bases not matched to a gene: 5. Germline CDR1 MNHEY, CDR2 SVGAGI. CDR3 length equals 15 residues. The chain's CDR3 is CASSYLLAEYNEQFF. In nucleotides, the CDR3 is TGTGCCAGCAGTTACCTCCTAGCGGAATACAATGAGCAGTTCTTC.

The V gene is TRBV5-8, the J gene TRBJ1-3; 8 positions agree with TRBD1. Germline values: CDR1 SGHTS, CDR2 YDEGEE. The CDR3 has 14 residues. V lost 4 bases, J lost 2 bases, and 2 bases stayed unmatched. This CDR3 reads CASSRTGPGNTIYF. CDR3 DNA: TGTGCCAGCAGCCGGACAGGGCCTGGAAACACCATATATTTT. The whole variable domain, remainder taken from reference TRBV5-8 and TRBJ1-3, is EAGVTQSPTHLIKTRGQQATLRCSPISGHTSVYWYQQALGLGLQFLLWYDEGEERNRGNFPPRFSGRQFPNYSSELNVNALELEDSALYLCASSRTGPGNTIYFGEGSWLTVV.

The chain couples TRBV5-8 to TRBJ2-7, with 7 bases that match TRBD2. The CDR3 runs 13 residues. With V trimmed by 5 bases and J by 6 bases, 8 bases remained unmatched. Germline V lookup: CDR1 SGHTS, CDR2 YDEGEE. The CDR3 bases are TGTGCCAGCAGGACCTCGGGGGGAATCGAGCAGTACTTC. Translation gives CASRTSGGIEQYF.

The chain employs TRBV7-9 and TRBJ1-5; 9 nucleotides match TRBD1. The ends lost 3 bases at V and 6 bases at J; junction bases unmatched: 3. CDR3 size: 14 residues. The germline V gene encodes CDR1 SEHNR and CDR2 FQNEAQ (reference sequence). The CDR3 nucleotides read TGTGCCAGCAGCTTGGGGACAGGGAGTCAGCCCCAGCATTTT. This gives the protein CASSLGTGSQPQHF.